This entry is about one T cell receptor (beta chain). The germline V gene has CDR1 MNHEY and CDR2 SVGEGT. This CDR3 contains 17 residues. The V gene lost 5 bases and the J gene lost 4 bases, with 18 bases spanning the gap. This sample was taken from a study of blood T cell repertoires in COVID-19. On the study more broadly: The analysed material was cDNA or gDNA that came from T cells, B-cell-depleted T cells, or PBMCs.

In the source study's methods: Estimated nucleated cell counts came from reference gene primer amplification. The data were produced by immunoSEQ multiplex PCR, yet TCRdb's version contains in-frame clones alone and is incomplete. V and J calls and clone size are given by that table; D and trimming were obtained from the DNA. This sample yields about 190,000 clones, of which around four fifths are seen a single time; more than 4.5% belongs to the top ten. Sequencing was done on a sample of peripheral blood. V is TRBV6-2 or TRBV6-3 and J is TRBJ2-6, with a possible D match to TRBD1 (6 bases). The receptor was derived from a woman in her sixties or seventies with active or convalescent COVID-19. CDR3 sequence: CASSQPPTGMGANVLTF. The CDR3 DNA sequence: TGTGCCAGCAGTCAACCCCCTACAGGGATGGGGGCCAACGTCCTGACTTTC.